This T cell receptor beta chain was found in a study of blood T cells in healthy people across ages. The CDR3 runs to 14 residues. Germline CDR1 and CDR2: MDHEN and SYDVKM. This clonotype is a singleton in its sample. What it recognizes is unknown. With a J-beta primer mix and a sample-barcoded 5' primer, a second PCR ran about 7 to 12 cycles. Per sample, CDR3-containing paired-end reads numbered at least 2.5 million. TCRdb processed the 5' RACE reads anew with MiXCR; each CDR3 protein has one entry. The sample yields approximately 770,000 distinct CDR3 sequences, roughly 64% seen once. Each sample had at least 6 million PBMCs isolated. Study-level points and caveats: In long-lived donors, naive CD4+ cell counts and diversity exceeded those of aged donors.

The sequencing input was blood. This clonotype was sampled from a man aged 30 to 45 in good health. This chain links TRBV28 with TRBJ2-4; D uncertain. The J call is doubtful: the DNA matches TRBJ2-7 better. CDR3: CASNQIEPPYEQYF. The CDR3 nucleotides read TGTGCCAGCAACCAGATAGAACCCCCCTACGAGCAGTACTTC.